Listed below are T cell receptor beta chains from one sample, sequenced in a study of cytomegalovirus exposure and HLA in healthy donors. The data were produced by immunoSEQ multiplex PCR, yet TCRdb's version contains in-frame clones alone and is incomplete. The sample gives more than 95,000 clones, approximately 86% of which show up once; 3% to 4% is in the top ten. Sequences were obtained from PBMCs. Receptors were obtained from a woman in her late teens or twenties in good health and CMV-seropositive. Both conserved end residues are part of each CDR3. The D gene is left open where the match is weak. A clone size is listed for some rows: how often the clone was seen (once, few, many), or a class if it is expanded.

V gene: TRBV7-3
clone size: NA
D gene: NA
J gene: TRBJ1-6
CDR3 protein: CASSLGNRLSNSPLHF
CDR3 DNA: TGTGCCAGCAGCTTGGGCAACCGGCTCTCAAATTCACCCCTCCACTTT

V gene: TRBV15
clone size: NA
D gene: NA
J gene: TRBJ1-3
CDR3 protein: CATSRDIGRGSGNTIYF
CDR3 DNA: TGTGCCACCAGCAGAGATATTGGTCGGGGCTCTGGAAACACCATATATTTT

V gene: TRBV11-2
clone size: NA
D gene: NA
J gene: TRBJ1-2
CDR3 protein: CASSRGDYGYTF
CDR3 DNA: TGTGCCAGCAGCCGGGGGGACTATGGCTACACCTTC

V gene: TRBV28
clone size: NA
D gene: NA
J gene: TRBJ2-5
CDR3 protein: CASSQQETQYF
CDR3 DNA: TGTGCCAGCAGCCAACAAGAGACCCAGTACTTC

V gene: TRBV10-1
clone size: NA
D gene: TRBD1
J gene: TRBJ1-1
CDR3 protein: CAINGQGNTEAFF
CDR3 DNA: TGCGCCATCAATGGACAGGGTAACACTGAAGCTTTCTTT

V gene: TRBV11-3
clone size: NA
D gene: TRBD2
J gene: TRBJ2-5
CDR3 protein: CASSLGLAGEETQYF
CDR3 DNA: TGTGCCAGCAGCTTGGGACTAGCGGGCGAAGAGACCCAGTACTTC

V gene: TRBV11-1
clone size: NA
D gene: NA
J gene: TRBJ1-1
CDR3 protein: CASSLEQDTEAFF
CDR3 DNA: TGTGCCAGCAGCTTGGAACAGGACACTGAAGCTTTCTTT

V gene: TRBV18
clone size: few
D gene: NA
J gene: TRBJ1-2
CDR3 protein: CASSPDSSYGYTF
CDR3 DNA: TGTGCCAGCTCACCGGACTCCAGCTATGGCTACACCTTC

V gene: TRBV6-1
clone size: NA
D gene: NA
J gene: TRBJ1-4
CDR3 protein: CASSLNGGTNEKLFF
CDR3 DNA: TGTGCCAGCAGCCTAAACGGAGGAACTAATGAAAAACTGTTTTTT

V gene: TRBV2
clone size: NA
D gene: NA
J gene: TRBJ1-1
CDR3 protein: CASSESEGVLTEAFF
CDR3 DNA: TGTGCCAGCAGTGAAAGTGAGGGGGTGTTGACTGAAGCTTTCTTT

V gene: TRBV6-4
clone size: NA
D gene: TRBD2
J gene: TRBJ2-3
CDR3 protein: CASSPGLDGDTQYF
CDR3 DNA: TGTGCCAGCAGCCCGGGACTAGACGGAGATACGCAGTATTTT

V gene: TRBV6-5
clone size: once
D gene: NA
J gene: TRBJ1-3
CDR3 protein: CASSYLAGGGNTIYF
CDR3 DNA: TGTGCCAGCAGTTATCTCGCTGGGGGGGGAAACACCATATATTTT

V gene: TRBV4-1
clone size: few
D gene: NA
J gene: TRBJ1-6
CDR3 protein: CASSQVEQTHSPLHF
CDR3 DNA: TGCGCCAGCAGCCAAGTGGAACAGACACATTCACCCCTCCACTTT

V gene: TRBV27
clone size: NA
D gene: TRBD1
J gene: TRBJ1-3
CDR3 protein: CASSGGTGGSGNTIYF
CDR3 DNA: TGTGCCAGCAGCGGAGGGACAGGAGGCTCTGGAAACACCATATATTTT

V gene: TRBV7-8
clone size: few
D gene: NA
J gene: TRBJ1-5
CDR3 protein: CASSLGHLSNQPQHF
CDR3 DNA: TGTGCCAGCAGCTTAGGTCACTTGAGCAATCAGCCCCAGCATTTT

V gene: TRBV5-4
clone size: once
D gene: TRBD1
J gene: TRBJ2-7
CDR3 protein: CASSTGTAYEQYF
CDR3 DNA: TGTGCCAGCAGCACCGGGACAGCCTACGAGCAGTACTTC

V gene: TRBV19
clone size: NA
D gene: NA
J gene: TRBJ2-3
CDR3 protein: CATTRGQSTDTQYF
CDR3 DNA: TGTGCCACTACGAGAGGACAGAGCACAGATACGCAGTATTTT

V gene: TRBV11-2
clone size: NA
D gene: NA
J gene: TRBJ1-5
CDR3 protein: CASSLIGGDQPQHF
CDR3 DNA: TGTGCCAGCAGCTTGATCGGGGGAGATCAGCCCCAGCATTTT

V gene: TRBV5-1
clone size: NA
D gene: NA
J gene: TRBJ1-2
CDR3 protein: CASSLQRGGYGYTF
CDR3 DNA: TGCGCCAGCAGCTTGCAAAGGGGTGGCTATGGCTACACCTTC

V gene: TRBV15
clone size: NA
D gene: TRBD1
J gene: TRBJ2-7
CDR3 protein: CATSGGTGAYEQYF
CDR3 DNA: TGTGCCACCAGCGGCGGGACAGGGGCCTACGAGCAGTACTTC

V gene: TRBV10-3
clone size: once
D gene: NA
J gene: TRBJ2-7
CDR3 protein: CAISGYRSARARLYEQYF
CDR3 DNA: TGTGCCATCAGTGGTTACCGGTCGGCGAGGGCACGTCTGTACGAGCAGTACTTC

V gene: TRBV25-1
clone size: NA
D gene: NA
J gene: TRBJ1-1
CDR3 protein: CASSEYGGNTEAFF
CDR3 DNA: TGTGCCAGCAGTGAATACGGGGGAAACACTGAAGCTTTCTTT

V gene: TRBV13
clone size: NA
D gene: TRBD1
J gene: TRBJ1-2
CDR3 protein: CASSFRRQGYDYGYTF
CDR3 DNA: TGTGCCAGCAGCTTTAGGCGACAGGGGTACGACTATGGCTACACCTTC

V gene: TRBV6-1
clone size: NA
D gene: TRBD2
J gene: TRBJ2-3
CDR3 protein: CASSDNAGGSTDTQYF
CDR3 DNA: TGTGCCAGCAGTGATAACGCGGGGGGCAGCACAGATACGCAGTATTTT

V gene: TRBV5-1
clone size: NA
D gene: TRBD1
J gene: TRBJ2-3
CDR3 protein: CASSLQGARADTQYF
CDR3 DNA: TGCGCCAGCAGCCTCCAGGGGGCGCGGGCAGATACGCAGTATTTT

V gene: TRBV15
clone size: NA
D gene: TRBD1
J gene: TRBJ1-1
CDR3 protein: CATSATGTGADTEAFF
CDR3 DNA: TGTGCCACCAGCGCCACCGGGACAGGGGCGGACACTGAAGCTTTCTTT

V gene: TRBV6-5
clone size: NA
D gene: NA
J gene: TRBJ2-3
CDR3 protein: CACRGLPGTDTQYF
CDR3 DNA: TGTGCCTGCCGGGGGTTACCAGGGACAGATACGCAGTATTTT

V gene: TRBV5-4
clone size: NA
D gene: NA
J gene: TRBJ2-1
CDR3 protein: CASSLDSVEQFF
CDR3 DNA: TGTGCCAGCAGCTTGGATTCTGTTGAGCAGTTCTTC

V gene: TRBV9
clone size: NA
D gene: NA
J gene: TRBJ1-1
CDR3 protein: CASTPYGNTEAFF
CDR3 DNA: TGTGCCAGCACCCCTTACGGGAACACTGAAGCTTTCTTT

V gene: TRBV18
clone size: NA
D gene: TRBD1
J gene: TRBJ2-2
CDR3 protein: CASSPRTGASTGELFF
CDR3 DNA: TGTGCCAGCTCACCAAGGACAGGGGCGAGCACCGGGGAGCTGTTTTTT

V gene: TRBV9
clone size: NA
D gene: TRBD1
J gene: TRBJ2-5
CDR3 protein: CASSVAPTGGGETQYF
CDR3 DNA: TGTGCCAGCAGCGTAGCCCCGACAGGGGGTGGAGAGACCCAGTACTTC

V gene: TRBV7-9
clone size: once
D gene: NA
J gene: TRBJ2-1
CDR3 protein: CASSLAGLSYNEQFF
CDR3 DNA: TGTGCCAGCTCCTTGGCGGGACTCTCCTACAATGAGCAGTTCTTC

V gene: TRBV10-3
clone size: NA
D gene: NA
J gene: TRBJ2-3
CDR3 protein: CAIRVGGTDTQYF
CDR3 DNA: TGTGCCATCAGGGTAGGAGGCACAGATACGCAGTATTTT

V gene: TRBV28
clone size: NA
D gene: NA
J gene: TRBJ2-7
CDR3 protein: CASGVGSYEQYF
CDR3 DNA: TGTGCCAGCGGGGTCGGGAGCTACGAGCAGTACTTC

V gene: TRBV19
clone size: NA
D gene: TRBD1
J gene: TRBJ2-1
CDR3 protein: CASSGTGTHNEQFF
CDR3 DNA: TGTGCCAGTAGTGGGACAGGGACCCACAATGAGCAGTTCTTC

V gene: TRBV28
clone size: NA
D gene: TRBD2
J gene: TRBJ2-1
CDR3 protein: CASSIGLAGYNEQFF
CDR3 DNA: TGTGCCAGCAGTATCGGACTAGCGGGCTACAATGAGCAGTTCTTC